This T cell receptor (beta chain) was captured by sequencing in a study of cytomegalovirus exposure and HLA in healthy donors. Study-wide context: The platform used for the approximately 120 validation repertoires matched that of the approximately 640 first-cohort repertoires, a later analysis reported. General study results and limits: Reports indicated that the classifier achieved high specificity and sensitivity in diagnosing cytomegalovirus status. Associated with cytomegalovirus, according to the listing, were 150 to 200 TCR beta chains.

Regarding this clone: Its antigen remains unknown.

CDR1 is SGHNT, CDR2 YYREEE, per germline (reference sequence). V lost 2 bases and J 1 base, leaving 15 bases between the germline ends. This CDR3 spans 16 amino acids. The assay was immunoSEQ multiplex PCR, and TCRdb's table has in-frame clones only and misses some. This sample yields fewer than 120,000 clones, of which 70% to 90% are seen a single time; more than 1.4% belongs to the top ten. Material for sequencing was PBMCs. This sequence was found in a woman aged 25 to 39 in good health and CMV-seropositive. The chain recombines TRBV5-4 with TRBJ1-1; possibly TRBD1 for D (5 bases). CDR3 nucleotides: TGTGCCAGCAGCTTAGGTGGGGGGGTTTCGAACACTGAAGCTTTCTTT. This sequence encodes CASSLGGGVSNTEAFF.